The source of this T cell receptor beta chain is a study of control samples from healthy donors and cancer patients. Profiling relied on immunoSEQ multiplex PCR, and the TCRdb table lists in-frame clones only, not all of them. This table has tens of thousands of clones, 84% appearing once. The CDR3 has 13 residues. V was shortened by 0 bases and J by 0 bases, with 2 bases between the two germline ends. CDR1 and CDR2 from the germline V gene are LGHNA and YSLEER. The V gene is TRBV4-3, the J gene TRBJ1-1; the D is unclear. This TCR came from a man aged 55 to 70 with colorectal cancer. Sequenced material: PBMCs. For the CDR3, the DNA is TGCGCCAGCAGCCAAGAGATGAACACTGAAGCTTTCTTT. It translates to CASSQEMNTEAFF.